This TCR beta chain emerged from a study of Ad26.COV2.S vaccination and SARS-CoV-2 variants (dated by TCRdb to about 2021). Broadly, across the study: Vaccine-arm donors came from COV1001, a multicentre, randomized, double-blind, placebo-controlled phase I-IIa trial of Ad26.COV2.S in healthy adults. TCRbeta repertoire sequencing was used to assess the specificity and breadth of SARS-CoV-2-reactive T cell receptors after Ad26.COV2.S vaccination. A total of approximately 30 samples were included in the TCR-sequenced set, comprising roughly 19 Ad26.COV2.S vaccine recipients, 5 placebo recipients and 8 SARS-CoV-2 convalescent individuals. Blinding of investigators to trial group allocation was maintained during experiments and outcome assessment. Ad26.COV2.S was given intramuscularly at 5x10^10 or 1x10^11 viral particles, as a single shot or as two shots 56 days apart. Trial participants were randomized into five groups of five, in which low-dose or high-dose Ad26.COV2.S was given once or twice, or placebo was given on both occasions.

Paper-wide results and their limitations: It was noted by the authors that total T cell responses may have been underestimated by the TCR breadth and depth analyses. Comparable non-spike TCR breadth was observed between vaccine and placebo recipients, consistent with only spike being contained in the vaccine. After vaccination, spike-specific CD8+ and CD4+ T cell responses were reported to show substantial breadth. Spike-specific TCR breadth was higher in Ad26.COV2.S recipients than in placebo recipients (P = 0.0014). The study lacked the statistical power to compare responses across vaccine doses or regimens.

This clone was seen just once. Its antigen remains undetermined. Base qualities were left out, and no much larger clone turns up one base away. The sample carries other DNA sequences with the same CDR3. Trimming accounts for 6 bases at V and 1 base at J, while the number of junction bases matched to no gene is 3. Including cysteine and phenylalanine, the CDR3 has 15 amino acids. Just the 45-base CDR3 DNA is kept, in frame starting at base 1. CDR1 is given as SSHAT and CDR2 as FNYEAQ, both from the germline V gene (reference sequence). TCRbeta CDR3 regions were sequenced with the immunoSEQ Assay. After extraction, genomic DNA underwent amplification by bias-controlled multiplex PCR, followed by high-throughput sequencing. Turning to the authors' computational methods: To quantify the absolute abundance of each unique TCRbeta CDR3 region, sequences were collapsed and filtered. Usable DNA was measured by amplifying reference genes present in all nucleated cells, and TCRbeta template counts were normalized to that usable DNA to estimate T cell fraction. Repertoire TCRs were annotated as SARS-CoV-2-specific by exact matching of V gene, CDR3 amino acid sequence and J gene to a known reactive TCR set. The reference SARS-CoV-2 TCR set was obtained from MIRA and was filtered for enrichment in COVID-19-positive ImmuneCODE repertoires, whereby public or cross-reactive TCRs were removed. Based on the MIRA antigens, annotated TCRs were further analysed at the level of specific ORF or position within ORF. Breadth was defined as annotated unique rearrangements over total unique productive rearrangements; depth was the summed frequency of those rearrangements. TCR breadth was compared between groups using two-sided Wilcoxon rank-sum tests. The source is immuneACCESS, and TCRdb retained only in-frame sequences with V and J called. Part of the clones is not carried over; for the studies checked, unresolved V genes explain less than half of this, and the remainder is unexplained. The DNA gave D and trimming, while V, J and clone size come from that table. The sample includes about 680,000 clones, with roughly nine tenths observed a single time. Of the sample, around 1.5% falls within the top ten clones.

What this sample's treatment or condition label stands for: 19 received Ad26.COV2.S at low or high dose, single or two shots; several received placebo; per-sample allocation not given. For vaccine and placebo recipients, the sequenced repertoires came from samples collected on day 63 after the first injection. Cohort 1b enrolled about two dozen adults aged 18-55 years at a single site in Boston, USA, between 29 July and 7 August 2020. Ad26.COV2.S consisted of a replication-incompetent adenovirus type 26 vector by which a prefusion-stabilized SARS-CoV-2 spike protein from the original Wuhan strain was expressed.

The receptor comes from a person between 18 and 65 years old who received the Ad26.COV2.S COVID-19 vaccine or a placebo. The V and J segments used are TRBV7-7 and TRBJ2-5, with 12 middle bases fitting TRBD2. The input for sequencing was peripheral blood, taken in a trial of Ad26.COV2.S vaccine versus placebo. The DNA sequence follows: TGTGCCAGCAGTCTAGCGGGGGGGATCCAAGAGACCCAGTACTTC. It specifies CASSLAGGIQETQYF.